This T cell receptor (beta chain) comes out of a study of cytomegalovirus exposure and HLA in healthy donors. Study findings and constraints: In a later analysis, the majority of CMV-associated beta chains seemingly showed HLA restriction. Reported performance of the classifier showed diagnosis of cytomegalovirus status with high specificity and sensitivity.

The CDR3 totals 12 residues. J was trimmed by 11 bases and V by 8 bases; bases with no gene match: 9. In germline, CDR1 is SNHLY, CDR2 FYNNEI. The primer mix had 60 Vbeta and 13 Jbeta primers. Libraries were prepared by immunoSEQ multiplex PCR; TCRdb keeps only in-frame clonotypes and omits some of them. The sample carries a few hundred thousand clones, 65% to 80% recorded once. Regarding this clone: Its specificity is unknown.

Although they were nominally healthy when sampled, donors likely had unrecorded immune exposures. This chain joins TRBV2 and TRBJ2-5; the match to TRBD1 covers 9 bases. Sequenced material: PBMCs. This TCR was recovered from a girl aged 2 to 10 in good health and CMV-seronegative. CDR3 DNA sequence: TGTGCCAGCGGGCTGGGACAGGGAGAGCAGTACTTC. It yields the protein CASGLGQGEQYF.